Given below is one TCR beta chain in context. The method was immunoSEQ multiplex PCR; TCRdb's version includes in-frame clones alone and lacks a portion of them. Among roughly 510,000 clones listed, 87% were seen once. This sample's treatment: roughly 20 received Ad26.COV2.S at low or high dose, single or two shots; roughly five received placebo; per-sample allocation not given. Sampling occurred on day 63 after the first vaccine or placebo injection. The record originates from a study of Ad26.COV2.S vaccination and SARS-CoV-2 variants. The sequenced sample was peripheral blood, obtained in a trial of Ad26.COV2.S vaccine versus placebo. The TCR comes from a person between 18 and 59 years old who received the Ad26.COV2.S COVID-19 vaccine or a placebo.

The CDR3 is CASRRTGGTGKLFF. The CDR3 DNA reads as TGTGCCAGCAGAAGGACAGGGGGGACTGGAAAACTGTTTTTT. The chain uses TRBV28 and TRBJ1-4, with TRBD1 identical over 10 bases. The germline CDR1 and CDR2 sequences are MDHEN and SYDVKM. J gave up 10 bases and V 6 bases, and 8 bases lay outside the gene matches. This CDR3 contains 14 residues.